One and the same sample provided the 31 T cell receptor beta chains below, sequenced in a study of long-term antiretroviral therapy in people with HIV. Survey level was the resolution at which the v3.0 immunoSEQ assay ran. Clones were read by immunoSEQ multiplex PCR, and TCRdb kept only the in-frame ones, dropping some. The data show about 24,000 clones, around 83% seen once. The material was unsorted PBMCs, obtained 3 years after starting antiretroviral therapy. These receptor sequences come from a man aged 50 or older with HIV.

This rearrangement joins TRBV7-6 to TRBJ2-7; D tentatively fits TRBD1 or TRBD2 (5 bases each). Germline V gene lookup returns CDR1 SGHVS and CDR2 FNYEAQ. Trimming removed 5 bases from V and 2 bases from J, with 13 bases in between. The CDR3 is made up of 14 amino acids. DNA for the CDR3: TGTGCCAGCAGCCCCGTCCAGGGAGCCTACGAGCAGTACTTC. Translation: CASSPVQGAYEQYF.

The chain has TRBV30 and TRBJ1-2; possible D gene TRBD1, 5 bases. The germline gives CDR1 GTSNPN, CDR2 SVGIG (reference sequence). V lost 2 bases to trimming and J lost 3 bases, with 7 bases between them. This CDR3 is built from 12 residues. The CDR3 reads CAWSRGDYGYTF. The CDR3 bases are TGTGCCTGGAGTCGGGGGGACTATGGCTACACCTTC.

This rearrangement joins TRBV28 to TRBJ2-3, with TRBD2 matching over 12 bases. Germline V CDR1 and CDR2: MDHEN, SYDVKM. The V segment lost 1 base and the J segment 2 bases; nucleotides outside the gene matches: 7. The CDR3 spans 18 residues. CDR3 sequence (DNA): TGTGCCAGCAGTTTATTGTCCACTAGCGGGGGGCCCACAGATACGCAGTATTTT. Its translation is CASSLLSTSGGPTDTQYF.

The chain links TRBV6-1 to TRBJ2-5, with D possibly being TRBD2 (5 bases). The V end lost 5 bases, the J end lost 0 bases, and 10 bases lay between the germline ends. The CDR3 contains 14 residues. Germline loops: CDR1 MNHNS, CDR2 SASEGT. As DNA, the CDR3 is TGTGCCAGCAGTTTTCGCGGGTACCAAGAGACCCAGTACTTC. Amino acid sequence: CASSFRGYQETQYF.

The chain uses TRBV28 and TRBJ1-5, with D possibly TRBD1 on 5 matching bases. The CDR3 spans 15 residues. V lost 2 bases, J lost 1 base, and 9 bases lay in between. Germline values: CDR1 MDHEN, CDR2 SYDVKM. The CDR3 loop is CASSLGGASNQPQHF. CDR3 coding DNA: TGTGCCAGCAGTTTAGGAGGGGCGAGCAATCAGCCCCAGCATTTT. The full variable domain, rest sourced from reference TRBV28 and TRBJ1-5, is DVKVTQSSRYLVKRTGEKVFLECVQDMDHENMFWYRQDPGLGLRLIYFSYDVKMKEKGDIPEGYSVSREKKERFSLILESASTNQTSMYLCASSLGGASNQPQHFGDGTRLSIL.

This chain links TRBV5-6 with TRBJ1-3; possibly TRBD1 for D (6 bases). The V end lost 4 bases, the J end lost 0 bases, and 11 bases lay between the germline ends. This CDR3 contains 15 residues. Germline V gene data show CDR1 as SGHDT and CDR2 as YYEEEE. CDR3 in DNA: TGTGCCAGCAGCCGTTGGGGGGCCTCTGGAAACACCATATATTTT. It translates to CASSRWGASGNTIYF.

The chain recombines TRBV2 with TRBJ1-1; D gene ambiguous. The germline CDR1 and CDR2 sequences are SNHLY and FYNNEI. The CDR3 totals 13 residues. V shed 5 bases and J shed 2 bases, with 9 bases lying between them. CDR3 in DNA: TGTGCCAGCAGTATTCCGGTAAACACTGAAGCTTTCTTT. Amino acid sequence: CASSIPVNTEAFF.

In nucleotides, the CDR3 is TGTGCCAGCAGCTTGGGGCAGGGGGCTCATAATTCACCCCTCCACTTT. It translates to CASSLGQGAHNSPLHF. The rearrangement joins TRBV5-6 to TRBJ1-6, with 8 bases lining up with TRBD1. The V gene end was trimmed by 0 bases and the J gene end by 5 bases; junction bases not matched to a gene: 4. Germline V gene sequence: CDR1 SGHDT, CDR2 YYEEEE. The CDR3 has 16 amino acids. Filled out from reference TRBV5-6 and TRBJ1-6, the complete variable domain reads DAGVTQSPTHLIKTRGQQVTLRCSPKSGHDTVSWYQQALGQGPQFIFQYYEEEERQRGNFPDRFSGHQFPNYSSELNVNALLLGDSALYLCASSLGQGAHNSPLHFGNGTRLTVT.

The CDR3 spells CASSRAGYNSPLHF. DNA of the CDR3: TGTGCCAGCAGTCGGGCCGGGTATAATTCACCCCTCCACTTT. V gene TRBV5-6 combines with J gene TRBJ1-6; D unresolved. The V and J ends lost 5 bases and 4 bases respectively, with 10 bases between them. Germline CDR1 reads SGHDT; CDR2 reads YYEEEE. This CDR3 has 14 residues.

The sample holds a few counts of this clone. The chain carries TRBV6-1 and TRBJ2-1; tentative D call: TRBD2 (5 bases). This CDR3 comprises 13 residues. Deletions cut 11 bases from V and 7 bases from J, with 18 bases between. CDR1 is MNHNS, CDR2 SASEGT, per germline. The CDR3 DNA reads TGTGCCGGCCGGGGATATCCGGATAATGAGCAGTTCTTC. Translated: CAGRGYPDNEQFF.

The chain employs TRBV5-1 and TRBJ1-1; 8 bases are shared with TRBD1. Germline V lookup: CDR1 SGHRS, CDR2 YFSETQ. The CDR3 spans 17 residues. Trimming removed 3 bases from V and 1 base from J; junction bases left unmatched: 11. CDR3 residues: CASSSPTIRGRNTEAFF. The CDR3 nucleotides read TGCGCCAGCAGCTCCCCTACAATCAGGGGGCGGAACACTGAAGCTTTCTTT.

The chain is built from TRBV4-3 and TRBJ2-7; the match to TRBD2 covers 8 bases. This CDR3 contains 13 residues. The ends lost 1 base at V and 7 bases at J; junction bases unmatched: 3. Germline lookup yields CDR1 LGHNA and CDR2 YSLEER. CDR3 DNA sequence: TGCGCCAGCAGCCAAGGGACTAGCAAAGAGCAGTACTTC. Its protein product is CASSQGTSKEQYF.

The DNA of the CDR3 is TGTGCCAGCAGCTTAGCTACCGGCACCTATAATTCACCCCTCCACTTT. It yields the protein CASSLATGTYNSPLHF. This chain links TRBV11-2 with TRBJ1-6; D unresolved. The CDR3 spans 16 residues. Germline CDR1 is SGHAT and CDR2 is FQNNGV. The ends were cut back, 1 base at V and 2 bases at J, with 9 bases in the middle.

CDR3 in amino acids: CSVIRDTNMNTEAFF. The CDR3 region has the DNA TGCAGCGTCATCCGGGACACCAACATGAACACTGAAGCTTTCTTT. J is TRBJ1-1 and V is TRBV29-1; D may be TRBD1 (6 bases). Germline-derived CDR1 and CDR2 are SQVTM and ANQGSEA. The germline V and J ends were trimmed by 6 bases and 0 bases, with 17 bases remaining between them. The CDR3 spans 15 residues.

In regard to this clone: Germline is not matched at one junction end, which may reflect a read error. CDR3 residues: CASSLSREGETQYF. CDR3 DNA: TGTGCTAGCAGCTTAAGCAGAGAGGGAGAGACCCAGTACTTC. The chain employs TRBV7-7 and TRBJ2-5; possibly TRBD2 for D (5 bases). From germline, CDR1 is SSHAT and CDR2 FNYEAQ (reference sequence). CDR3 length: 14 amino acids.

The V call is TRBV11-2, the J call TRBJ1-1; 9 bases align to TRBD1. The germline CDR1 and CDR2 sequences are SGHAT and FQNNGV. This CDR3 has 13 residues. After removal of 5 bases from V and 6 bases from J, the junction contained 4 bases not matched to a gene. The CDR3: CASSTGTGSEAFF. The DNA of the CDR3 is TGTGCCAGCAGCACCGGGACAGGGTCTGAAGCTTTCTTT.

J is TRBJ2-7 and V is TRBV9; tentatively, D is TRBD2 (5 bases). Germline CDR1 and CDR2: SGDLS and YYNGEE. V dropped 0 bases and J dropped 0 bases, with 10 bases sitting between them. The CDR3 extends over 15 amino acids. CDR3 DNA sequence: TGTGCCAGCAGCGTAGTAGGACTGAACTCCTACGAGCAGTACTTC. Its protein product is CASSVVGLNSYEQYF.

This clone was counted between two and nine times. The V gene is TRBV28, the J gene TRBJ1-5; 8 bases are shared with TRBD1. The trim removed 10 bases at V and 4 bases at J, leaving 9 bases unmatched. CDR3 size: 14 residues. Germline assignment: CDR1 MDHEN and CDR2 SYDVKM. CDR3 bases: TGTGCCACCTCGACAGGGGCGTCTAATCAGCCCCAGCATTTT. Its protein product is CATSTGASNQPQHF.

The chain recombines TRBV28 with TRBJ1-3; 8 positions match TRBD1. In germline, CDR1 is MDHEN, CDR2 SYDVKM. This CDR3 has 16 residues. The trim removed 6 bases at V and 4 bases at J, leaving 11 bases unmatched. The CDR3 bases are TGTGCCAGCAGCTGGTGGCAGGGGGCAGGAGGAAACACCATATATTTT. It translates to CASSWWQGAGGNTIYF.

This chain uses TRBV18 with TRBJ2-2, with 10 positions matching TRBD2. Germline V gene data show CDR1 as KGHSH and CDR2 as LQKENI. The CDR3 totals 16 residues. J lost 3 bases, V lost 1 base, and 2 bases had no gene match. Written as DNA, the CDR3 is TGTGCCAGCTCACCACTAAGCGGGAGGGACACCGGGGAGCTGTTTTTT. This translates into CASSPLSGRDTGELFF.

This chain links TRBV10-3 with TRBJ2-1; 9 bases agree with TRBD2. CDR3 length equals 16 residues. Germline assignment: CDR1 ENHRY and CDR2 SYGVKD. Unmatched junction bases numbered 7, after V lost 3 bases and J lost 4 bases. The CDR3 is CAISDWTSAEYNEQFF. For the CDR3, the DNA is TGTGCCATCAGTGACTGGACTAGCGCCGAGTACAATGAGCAGTTCTTC.

The V gene is TRBV5-4, the J gene TRBJ1-1, with D perhaps TRBD1 (6 bases). The V gene lost 4 bases and the J gene lost 7 bases, with 14 bases spanning the gap. Germline V gene data show CDR1 as SGHNT and CDR2 as YYREEE (reference sequence). The CDR3 has 13 amino acids. CDR3 bases: TGTGCCAGCAGCCACCTGGACAGTAGTGAAGCTTTCTTT. This gives the protein CASSHLDSSEAFF.

CDR3 sequence reads: CAISESGGGVGNTIYF. In nucleotides, the CDR3 is TGTGCCATCAGTGAGTCAGGAGGGGGCGTTGGAAACACCATATATTTT. The chain recombines TRBV10-3 with TRBJ1-3, with TRBD1 matching 7 bases. The V segment lost 0 bases and the J segment 3 bases; nucleotides outside the gene matches: 5. This CDR3 contains 16 residues. Germline assignment: CDR1 ENHRY and CDR2 SYGVKD.

The chain employs TRBV7-3 and TRBJ1-5, with a possible D match to TRBD1 (5 bases). The germline V gene has CDR1 SGHTA and CDR2 FQGTGA. CDR3 length: 19 amino acids. Trimming cost V 5 bases and J 0 bases, with 23 bases left between them. The CDR3 is CASSARIDRLCYSNQPQHF. For the CDR3, the DNA is TGTGCCAGCAGCGCTAGGATAGACAGATTGTGCTATAGCAATCAGCCCCAGCATTTT.

V is TRBV30 and J is TRBJ2-5; D may be TRBD2 (7 bases). This CDR3 region has 15 residues. The V end lost 2 bases, the J end lost 2 bases, and 15 bases lay between the germline ends. The germline CDR1 and CDR2 sequences are GTSNPN and SVGIG (reference sequence). The CDR3 nucleotides are TGTGCCTGGAGTAGGGGGAGGGGCCTTCAAGAGACCCAGTACTTC. Protein sequence: CAWSRGRGLQETQYF.

This rearrangement joins TRBV5-1 to TRBJ2-1, with 10 bases identical to TRBD1. In germline, CDR1 is SGHRS, CDR2 YFSETQ. The CDR3 covers 18 residues. V lost 3 bases and J lost 1; bases outside the gene matches: 10. The CDR3 DNA sequence: TGCGCCAGCAGCTCTCCCGGACAGGGGGGGAGATCCTACAATGAGCAGTTCTTC. It codes for CASSSPGQGGRSYNEQFF.

The chain recombines TRBV11-3 with TRBJ2-7, with a possible D match to TRBD1 (6 bases). The V gene lost 3 bases and the J gene lost 3 bases, with 15 bases spanning the gap. The germline V gene encodes CDR1 SGHNT and CDR2 YENEEA. The CDR3 is 15 residues long. Here the CDR3 reads CASSLYRDISYEQYF. Written as DNA, the CDR3 is TGTGCCAGCAGCTTGTACCGGGACATAAGCTACGAGCAGTACTTC.

V gene TRBV11-2 combines with J gene TRBJ2-7; D is uncertain. CDR3 size: 14 residues. CDR1 and CDR2 from the germline V gene are SGHAT and FQNNGV. Trimming cost V 0 bases and J 1 base, with 7 bases left between them. The CDR3 loop is CASSLERVSYEQYF. In nucleotides, the CDR3 is TGTGCCAGCAGCTTAGAGCGAGTTTCCTACGAGCAGTACTTC.

The V and J genes are TRBV29-1 and TRBJ2-5, with 7 bases identical to TRBD2. J was trimmed by 9 bases and V by 0 bases; bases with no gene match: 16. The CDR3 runs to 16 residues. CDR1 and CDR2 from the germline V gene are SQVTM and ANQGSEA. CDR3 sequence reads: CSVEDLPSGGLGSQYF. CDR3 DNA: TGCAGCGTTGAAGATTTACCTAGCGGAGGTCTTGGGTCCCAGTACTTC.

The V call is TRBV7-2, the J call TRBJ2-2; 8 nucleotides agree with TRBD1. Germline V lookup: CDR1 SGHTA, CDR2 FQGNSA. V lost 5 bases and J lost 6; bases outside the gene matches: 2. The CDR3 contains 13 residues. Here the CDR3 reads CASSDRGAGELFF. CDR3 in DNA: TGTGCCAGCAGCGACAGGGGCGCCGGGGAGCTGTTTTTT. Complete variable domain (other parts from reference TRBV7-2 and TRBJ2-2): GAGVSQSPSNKVTEKGKDVELRCDPISGHTALYWYRQSLGQGLEFLIYFQGNSAPDKSGLPSDRFSAERTGGSVSTLTIQRTQQEDSAVYLCASSDRGAGELFFGEGSRLTVL.

The chain links TRBV6-1 to TRBJ2-5; 12 positions agree with TRBD2. CDR3 length equals 16 residues. From germline, CDR1 is MNHNS and CDR2 SASEGT. Trimming took 1 base from V and 5 from J; bases not matched to a gene: 5. CDR3 amino acids: CASSEGASGRGETQYF. In DNA, the CDR3 is TGTGCCAGCAGTGAAGGGGCTAGCGGGAGGGGGGAGACCCAGTACTTC.